These T cell receptor beta chains were read from a single sample in a study of blood T cell repertoires in COVID-19. Produced via immunoSEQ multiplex PCR; TCRdb's table is partial and in-frame only. In the table there are over 120,000 clones, roughly 79% of which are singletons. Material for sequencing was PBMCs or T cells enriched from blood (not recorded which). All receptors derive from a woman between 50 and 59 years old who had recovered from COVID-19. The conserved cysteine and the conserved F or W are not part of the CDR3 here. Each record gives: J gene, V gene, clone size, CDR3 protein. The size entry is marked missing in some rows and otherwise reads once, few, many or a size class.

TRBJ2-5 TRBV18 . ASSPRGLAGAGETQY
TRBJ2-7 TRBV28 . ASSSPGLAETYEQY
TRBJ1-1 TRBV6-5 once ASSKPQGTGTEAF
TRBJ2-1 TRBV18 . ASSPFQGNEQF
TRBJ2-7 TRBV2 . ASNLEVSSWEQY
TRBJ1-3 TRBV6-5 few ASSYGNSGNTIY
TRBJ2-7 TRBV5-1 . ASSFGTSFYEQY
TRBJ2-3 TRBV2 . ASSEALLRGTDTQY
TRBJ1-1 TRBV6-2/TRBV6-3 . ASSSGTAFTEAF
TRBJ2-3 TRBV10-3 . AISESGQGATDTQY
TRBJ2-7 TRBV5-4 . ASSDGTGVNYEQY
TRBJ1-1 TRBV7-9 once ASSLDLFTEAF
TRBJ2-1 TRBV10-1 . ASSETSGRGPYNEQF
TRBJ1-6 TRBV30 . AYGQGGNSPLH
TRBJ2-2 TRBV24-1 . ATSMRTGELF
TRBJ2-1 TRBV7-2 . ASRRVYNEQF
TRBJ2-7 TRBV28 . ASTLGLAGTYEQY
TRBJ2-1 TRBV2 . ASSGRPSTYNEQF
TRBJ1-6 TRBV2 many ASIGTGINSPLH
TRBJ1-3 TRBV3-1/TRBV3-2 once ASSQDHSSGNTIY
TRBJ1-2 TRBV3-1/TRBV3-2 . ASSQDRQGYGYT
TRBJ1-5 TRBV6-5 . ASDWRSNQPQH
TRBJ2-3 TRBV7-3 . ASSPSGSNTDTQY
TRBJ2-7 TRBV11-2 . ASSPAGTYEQY
TRBJ2-5 TRBV5-1 . ASSLAVAPAGETQY
TRBJ2-1 TRBV27 . ASSLWGQGRLDNEQF
TRBJ2-3 TRBV6-5 . ASKAGLDTQY
TRBJ2-1 TRBV18 few ASSPSTSGVRSYNEQF
TRBJ1-4 TRBV5-4 . ASSPGQRNEKLF
TRBJ2-1 TRBV9 few ASSPPVGSGGLNNEQF
TRBJ1-2 TRBV7-3 . ASSVAGGGYT
TRBJ1-1 TRBV7-8 once ASSQGGNTEAF
TRBJ2-1 TRBV7-2 . ASSPQREEQF
TRBJ1-2 TRBV27 . ASSLRGGGYT
TRBJ1-1 TRBV4-1 . ASSHRRGNTEAF
TRBJ2-3 TRBV28 . ASSPRTSGISDTQY
TRBJ2-2 TRBV10-2 . ASTLSSGSSGELF
TRBJ2-3 TRBV2 . ASSDRGTDTQY
TRBJ1-2 TRBV9 . ASSDSNRYGYT
TRBJ2-5 TRBV7-8 . ASSLSSSGRHLETQY
TRBJ1-5 TRBV28 . ASRPTETHQPQH
TRBJ1-4 TRBV9 . ASSEGQGYEKLF
TRBJ2-1 TRBV3-1/TRBV3-2 . ASSQDRQNNEQF
TRBJ2-1 TRBV14 . ASSQRTSARNEQF